The 10 T cell receptor beta chains given below trace back to one sample, sequenced in a study of blood T cell repertoires in COVID-19. Profiling relied on immunoSEQ multiplex PCR, and the TCRdb table lists in-frame clones only, not all of them. The sample yields a few hundred thousand clones, 89% seen once. The sample taken for sequencing was peripheral blood. The source of these receptors is a man aged 35 to 55 with acute or convalescent COVID-19.

This rearrangement joins TRBV7-2 to TRBJ2-1, with 7 bases lining up with TRBD2. CDR3 length: 13 residues. Germline CDR1 is SGHTA and CDR2 is FQGNSA. J was trimmed by 11 bases and V by 1 base; bases with no gene match: 5. The chain's CDR3 is CASSLVSRGKQFF. CDR3 DNA sequence: TGTGCCAGCAGCTTAGTGTCGCGGGGGAAGCAGTTCTTC.

The chain combines TRBV3-1 (or the pseudogene TRBV3-2) with TRBJ2-7; a possible D gene is TRBD1 (6 bases). V was cut by 2 bases and J by 2 bases, with 7 bases left in between. Looked up from germline, CDR1 is LGHDT and CDR2 is YNNKEL (reference sequence). The CDR3 runs 13 residues. Here the CDR3 DNA reads TGTGCCAGCAGCCAACAGGGGACCTACGAGCAGTACTTC. Amino acids: CASSQQGTYEQYF.

The V gene is TRBV12-3 or TRBV12-4, the J gene TRBJ1-2; the D is unclear. Trimming took off 5 bases at V and 4 bases at J, with 8 bases between the two ends. The CDR3 has 12 amino acids. CDR3 amino acids: CASSHTAYGYTF. CDR3 coding DNA: TGTGCCAGCAGTCACACAGCCTATGGCTACACCTTC.

CDR3: CASSHRSGQGDTEAFF. CDR3 in DNA: TGTGCCAGCAGCCACAGATCGGGACAGGGTGACACTGAAGCTTTCTTT. The genes are TRBV14 and TRBJ1-1; 9 nucleotides match TRBD1. Losses at the gene ends were 3 bases for V and 3 bases for J; bases not matched to a gene: 8. CDR1 and CDR2 (germline): SGHDN, FVKESK. This CDR3 region has 16 residues.

The chain recombines TRBV5-1 with TRBJ1-5, with D uncertain. The CDR3 runs to 15 residues. Germline V gene sequence: CDR1 SGHRS, CDR2 YFSETQ. V shed 1 base and J shed 3 bases, with 11 bases lying between them. DNA of the CDR3: TGCGCCAGCAGCTTGCGGGCGGGATTCAATCAGCCCCAGCATTTT. This encodes CASSLRAGFNQPQHF.

J is TRBJ2-3 and V is TRBV3-1 (or the pseudogene TRBV3-2); 11 positions agree with TRBD1. Germline CDR1 and CDR2: LGHDT and YNNKEL (reference sequence). The trim removed 4 bases at V and 14 bases at J, leaving 26 bases unmatched. This CDR3 spans 19 amino acids. This CDR3 reads CASSPRAWADRGLPFRRYF. CDR3 DNA sequence: TGTGCCAGCAGCCCCCGGGCATGGGCGGACAGGGGGCTTCCATTTCGGCGGTATTTT.

The chain employs TRBV28 and TRBJ2-7; 11 bases match TRBD1. V lost 3 bases and J lost 5; bases outside the gene matches: 3. CDR1 and CDR2 (germline): MDHEN, SYDVKM. This CDR3 has 14 residues. This CDR3 reads CASSFWDRGNEQYF. As DNA, the CDR3 is TGTGCCAGCAGTTTTTGGGACAGGGGGAACGAGCAGTACTTC.

The chain is built from TRBV5-4 and TRBJ1-4, with 8 positions matching TRBD1. Trimming took 5 bases from V and 6 from J; bases not matched to a gene: 9. Germline lookup yields CDR1 SGHNT and CDR2 YYREEE (reference sequence). This CDR3 contains 15 residues. CDR3 region: CASSPDQGADEKLFF. The DNA for the CDR3 is TGTGCCAGCAGTCCAGACCAGGGGGCGGATGAAAAACTGTTTTTT.

This sequence joins TRBV19 and TRBJ2-4, with 8 bases identical to TRBD1. This CDR3 comprises 15 residues. Germline CDR1 and CDR2: LNHDA and SQIVND (reference sequence). Losses at the gene ends were 0 bases for V and 11 bases for J; bases not matched to a gene: 9. This chain's CDR3 is CASSIDRIGQGFQYF. CDR3 bases: TGTGCCAGTAGTATAGATCGCATTGGACAGGGTTTTCAGTACTTC.

CDR3 coding DNA: TGCAGTGTCGGGGGGCGCGGGCCCCAGCATTTT. It specifies CSVGGRGPQHF. The genes are TRBV20-1 and TRBJ1-5, with a possible D match to TRBD1 (6 bases). With 7 bases removed from V and 9 bases from J, the gap between germline ends came to 13 bases. CDR1 is DFQATT and CDR2 is SNEGSKA in the germline V gene (reference sequence). This CDR3 comprises 11 residues.